Listed here is a single TCR beta chain. The method was immunoSEQ multiplex PCR; TCRdb's version includes in-frame clones alone and lacks a portion of them. In the table there are 150,000 to 200,000 clones, approximately 80% of which are singletons. This specimen belongs to a study of blood T cell repertoires in COVID-19. V lost 5 bases, J lost 2 bases, and 16 bases lay in between. In germline, CDR1 is SGHTA, CDR2 FQGNSA. The CDR3 consists of 15 residues. The receptor was derived from a man between 50 and 59 years old who had recovered from COVID-19. The chain carries TRBV7-2 and TRBJ2-7; perhaps TRBD1 as D (5 bases). The sequencing input was PBMCs or T cells enriched from blood (not recorded which). The CDR3 nucleotides read TGTGCCAGCAGCCACCCCGGACACTTAGCCTACGAGCAGTACTTC. It yields the protein CASSHPGHLAYEQYF.